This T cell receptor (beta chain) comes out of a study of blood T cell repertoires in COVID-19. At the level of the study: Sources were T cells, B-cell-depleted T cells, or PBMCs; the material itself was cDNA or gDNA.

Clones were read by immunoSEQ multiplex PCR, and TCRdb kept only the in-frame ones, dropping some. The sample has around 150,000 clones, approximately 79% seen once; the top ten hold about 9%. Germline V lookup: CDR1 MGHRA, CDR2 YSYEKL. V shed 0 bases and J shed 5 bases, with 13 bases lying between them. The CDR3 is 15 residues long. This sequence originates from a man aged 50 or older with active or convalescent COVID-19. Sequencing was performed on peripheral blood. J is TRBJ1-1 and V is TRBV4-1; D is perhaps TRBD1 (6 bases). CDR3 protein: CASSQDVRGKTEAFF. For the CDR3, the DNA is TGCGCCAGCAGCCAAGACGTGAGGGGGAAAACTGAAGCTTTCTTT.